This TCR beta chain was recovered during a study of Tregs in tolerant kidney transplant recipients. Overall study findings and caveats: The small number of patients limits these findings pending further validation. Some patients' samples used different primers over time, so nucleotide sequences weren't comparable.

Related graft donors supplied nonmyeloablative bone marrow transplants, and mixed chimerism was transient. TCRdb's table, derived via immunoSEQ multiplex PCR, lists solely in-frame clones and lacks some. The data contain 95,000 or so clones, roughly 93% of them singletons. Germline V CDR1 and CDR2: MGHRA, YSYEKL. The CDR3 totals 16 residues. The V gene end was trimmed by 0 bases and the J gene end by 2 bases; junction bases not matched to a gene: 6. A word on this clone: Its target is unknown.

Sequenced here: CD4+ T cells from blood (PBMCs), sampled 12 months after the transplant. The receptor comes from a human patient who received a combined kidney and bone marrow transplant. Part of the T cells may come from the graft donor. The V gene is TRBV4-1, the J gene TRBJ1-1; 7 bases are shared with TRBD1. CDR3 protein: CASSQDPRQGNTEAFF. For the CDR3, the DNA is TGCGCCAGCAGCCAAGATCCGAGACAGGGAAACACTGAAGCTTTCTTT.